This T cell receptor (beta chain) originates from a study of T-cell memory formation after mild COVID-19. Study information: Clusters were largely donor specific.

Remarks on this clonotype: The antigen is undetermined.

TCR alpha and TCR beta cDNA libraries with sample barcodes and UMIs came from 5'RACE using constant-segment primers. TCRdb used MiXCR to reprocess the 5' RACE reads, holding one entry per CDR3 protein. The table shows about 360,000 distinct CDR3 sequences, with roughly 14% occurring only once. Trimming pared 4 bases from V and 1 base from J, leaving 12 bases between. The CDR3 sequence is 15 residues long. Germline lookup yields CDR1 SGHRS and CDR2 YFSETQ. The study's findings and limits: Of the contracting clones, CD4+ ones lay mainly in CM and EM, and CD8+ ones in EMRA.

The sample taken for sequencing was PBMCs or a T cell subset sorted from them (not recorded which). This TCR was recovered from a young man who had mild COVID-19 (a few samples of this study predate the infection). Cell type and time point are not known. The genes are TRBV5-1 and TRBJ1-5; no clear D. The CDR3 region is CASSPTAASNQPQHF. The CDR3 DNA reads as TGCGCCAGCAGCCCGACGGCCGCCAGCAATCAGCCCCAGCATTTT.